This TCR beta chain was documented in a study of T cells in localized non-small cell lung cancer. The CDR3 runs to 16 residues. With 0 bases clipped from V and 5 bases from J, the junction kept 9 bases outside the gene matches. Germline values: CDR1 MGHRA, CDR2 YSYEKL. Assay used: immunoSEQ multiplex PCR; TCRdb lists only in-frame clones, some missing. In the table there are roughly 24,000 clones, approximately 90% of which are singletons. The source is a female donor at least 60 years old with stage II squamous cell lung carcinoma. This chain uses TRBV4-1 with TRBJ2-7, with TRBD1 matching 8 bases. This specimen consisted of peripheral blood, obtained before any cancer treatment. CDR3 in amino acids: CASSQEADRARHEQYF. CDR3 sequence (DNA): TGCGCCAGCAGCCAAGAAGCGGACAGGGCTCGCCACGAGCAGTACTTC.